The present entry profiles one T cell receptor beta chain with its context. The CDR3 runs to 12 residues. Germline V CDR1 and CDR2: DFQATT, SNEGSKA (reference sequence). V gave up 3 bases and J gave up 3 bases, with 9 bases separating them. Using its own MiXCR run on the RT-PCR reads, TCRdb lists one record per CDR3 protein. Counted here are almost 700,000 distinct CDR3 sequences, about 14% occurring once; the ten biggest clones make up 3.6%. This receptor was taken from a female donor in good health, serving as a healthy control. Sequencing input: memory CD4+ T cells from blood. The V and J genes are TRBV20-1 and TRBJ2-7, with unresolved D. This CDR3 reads CSASVRNYEQYF. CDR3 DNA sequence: TGCAGTGCTAGTGTCCGCAACTACGAGCAGTACTTC.